This TCR beta chain stems from a study of CD8+ T cells in alopecia areata. Looking at the study overall: Severity in treated patients was scored by percentage of scalp area affected.

Documented treatment: oral pan-JAK inhibitor, 5-10 mg twice daily. Sequencing used cDNA as its template, made by extracting RNA and reverse transcribing it. TCRdb's table, derived via immunoSEQ multiplex PCR, lists solely in-frame clones and lacks some. Here the sample spans 170,000 or so clones, less than 70% being singletons. Looked up from germline, CDR1 is DFQATT and CDR2 is SNEGSKA (reference sequence). Deletions cut 2 bases from V and 5 bases from J, with 4 bases between. The CDR3 runs 11 residues. This clone was seen a few times. This TCR was recovered from a human donor with alopecia areata. The chain uses TRBV20-1 and TRBJ2-4; D unclear. The sample consisted of CD8+ T cells sorted from blood, taken at week 24, from a patient treated with tofacitinib. CDR3 sequence (DNA): TGCAGTGCTAGACCCCAAAACATTCAGTACTTC. Its translation: CSARPQNIQYF.